This T cell receptor (beta chain) was retrieved from a study of blood T cells in healthy people across ages. General observations from the study: Per million T cells, TCR beta diversity dropped about linearly as age rose.

V lost 0 bases and J 2 bases, leaving 15 bases between the germline ends. Germline CDR1 SGHVS, CDR2 FQNEAQ. The CDR3 has 17 residues. A remark on this clonotype: Its antigen is unknown.

Sample-barcoded 5' priming and a J-beta primer mix drove a second PCR of roughly 7 to 11 cycles. Each cDNA molecule received a tag from a template-switch adaptor that had 12 random nucleotides. TCRdb fed the 5' RACE reads into MiXCR, producing one record per CDR3 protein. This repertoire shows about a million distinct CDR3 sequences, roughly 50% found once; its top ten account for over 20%. The V and J genes are TRBV7-8 and TRBJ2-3; possible D gene TRBD1, 6 bases. The source is an older woman in good health. Sequencing input: blood. CDR3 amino acids: CASSLALRDTLTDTQYF. CDR3 bases: TGTGCCAGCAGCTTAGCCCTCCGGGACACCCTCACAGATACGCAGTATTTT.